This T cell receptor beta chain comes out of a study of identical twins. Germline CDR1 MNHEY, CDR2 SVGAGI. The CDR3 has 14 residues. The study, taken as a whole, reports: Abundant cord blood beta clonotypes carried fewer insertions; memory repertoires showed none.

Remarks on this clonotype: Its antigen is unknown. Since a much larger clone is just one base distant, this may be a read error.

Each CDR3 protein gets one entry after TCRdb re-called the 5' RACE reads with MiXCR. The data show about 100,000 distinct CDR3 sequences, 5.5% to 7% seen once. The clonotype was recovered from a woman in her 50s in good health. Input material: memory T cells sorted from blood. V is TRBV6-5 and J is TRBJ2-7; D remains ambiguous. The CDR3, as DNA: TGTGCCTGCAGTTACTCGCAGGTCTCCTACGAGCAGTACTTC. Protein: CACSYSQVSYEQYF.